The present TCR beta chain was sequenced within a study of blood T cells in healthy people across ages. Germline CDR1 and CDR2: SGHVS and FNYEAQ. V was shortened by 1 base and J by 2 bases, with 6 bases between the two germline ends. This CDR3 is 13 amino acids long. The second PCR ran roughly 7 to 12 cycles with a sample-barcoded 5' primer and J-beta primers. TCRdb recomputed calls from the 5' RACE reads with MiXCR, one row per CDR3 protein. The sample carries around 650,000 distinct CDR3 sequences, roughly 43% recorded once. The clonotype was recovered from a man older than 75 in good health. The sample taken for sequencing was blood. The chain links TRBV7-6 to TRBJ2-7, with D tentatively TRBD1 or TRBD2 (5 bases each). The CDR3 nucleotides read TGTGCCAGCAGCTTAGGGGACCCCTACGAGCAGTACTTC. Protein: CASSLGDPYEQYF.